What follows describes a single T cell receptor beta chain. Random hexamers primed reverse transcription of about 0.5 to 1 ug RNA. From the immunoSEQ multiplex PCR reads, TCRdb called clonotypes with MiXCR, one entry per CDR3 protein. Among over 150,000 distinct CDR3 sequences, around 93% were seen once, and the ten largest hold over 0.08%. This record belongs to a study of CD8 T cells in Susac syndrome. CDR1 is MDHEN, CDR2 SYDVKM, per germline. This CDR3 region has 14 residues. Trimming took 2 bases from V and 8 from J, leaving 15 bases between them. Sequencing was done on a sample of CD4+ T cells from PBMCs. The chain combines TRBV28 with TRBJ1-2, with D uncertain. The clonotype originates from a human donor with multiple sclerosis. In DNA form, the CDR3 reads TGTGCCAGCAGTTTAGTAGCACCCGCGGAGGGCTACACCTTC. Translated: CASSLVAPAEGYTF.